Sequencing of this T cell receptor (beta chain) was carried out in a study of CD8+ T cells in alopecia areata listed by TCRdb under 2018. Describing the broader study: Treated patients were enrolled in an open-label pilot trial of oral tofacitinib, 5 to 10 mg twice daily, for moderate-to-severe alopecia areata. Patients stayed on tofacitinib for 6 to 18 months and then had 6 months of follow-up off drug so that delayed response and recurrence could be assessed. Human TCRbeta sequencing covered scalp tissue and sorted CD4+ and CD8+ peripheral blood T cells from patchy and totalis/universalis alopecia areata patients and healthy controls. Tofacitinib-treated patients had biopsies at baseline and at 4 and 24 weeks of treatment, with a later scalp biopsy in several patients. RNA was extracted with the PAXgene miRNA kit for fixed scalp, the miRNeasy kit for PBMCs, and the RNeasy kit for mouse skin. High-throughput TCRbeta sequencing was used to examine T cell clonal expansion in alopecia areata in both the C3H/HeJ mouse model and human patients. Scalp clonality was compared across normal scalp (n=4), patchy alopecia areata scalp (n=8), and alopecia totalis/universalis scalp (n=8). TCRbeta CDR3 regions were amplified by immunoSEQ multiplex PCR with 35 Vbeta forward and 13 Jbeta reverse primers. In treated patients, disease severity was measured using the SALT score, which gives the percentage of scalp surface area affected. Overall study outcomes, separate from this receptor: Tofacitinib significantly lowered scalp clonality and the number of expanded CD8+ clones among the top 100 scalp clones. Because the treated cohort was small and included a single nonresponder, larger studies are needed to assess links between baseline CD8+ expansion and response. Many expanded lesional clones were found to persist in scalp and blood during tofacitinib treatment, and relapse after treatment cessation may be partly explained by this persistence. Scalp TCR repertoire analysis is complicated because resident alphabeta T cells in normal human skin are also sequenced, whereas mouse skin is dominated by gammadelta T cells. Compared with mice, TCR sequences shared between patients were less clear, possibly partly because of HLA diversity across the patient population. Lesional scalp, especially in alopecia totalis/universalis, showed higher clonality and more expanded CD8+ clones than normal scalp, suggesting antigenic drive.

On this clone itself: What antigen it recognizes has not been identified. Within one base of it there is no much larger clone, and no base qualities were kept.

The CDR3 numbers 13 residues from cysteine through phenylalanine. The CDR3 DNA has 39 bases and is translated from base 1. A distance of 21 bases separates the germline ends of V and J, which lose 8 bases and 8 bases respectively. Taken from the germline V gene (reference sequence), the CDR1 and CDR2 loops are GTSNPN and SVGIG. In the paper's terms, the time point label means: less than five weeks on oral tofacitinib. In the paper's terms, the treatment or condition label means: oral pan-JAK inhibitor, 5-10 mg twice daily. Peripheral blood and lesional scalp punch biopsies were obtained from patients with alopecia areata. PBMCs were isolated by density centrifugation and stained for CD3, CD4 and CD8, after which CD4+ and CD8+ T cells were sorted on a FACSAria. Library prep was done by the immunoSEQ multiplex PCR assay. RNA was extracted from all samples and reverse transcribed into cDNA, which served as template for TCR sequencing. SuperScript III was used to make first-strand cDNA, primed with a 2:1 mix of oligo-dT and random hexamers. A synthetic immune receptor repertoire was used to assess amplification bias, and residual bias was removed computationally. The paper's processing steps were these. Raw reads were preprocessed for error removal, and CDR3 was defined according to IMGT conventions as running from the conserved cysteine to phenylalanine. Clonality was calculated as 1 minus Shannon entropy normalized by log2 of the number of productive unique TCRs. Whether scalp clones were CD4 or CD8 was inferred by matching scalp TCRbeta sequences against CD4 and CD8 repertoires sorted from blood. TCRdb limited this immuneACCESS table to in-frame rearrangements with V and J called. A share of clones is missing; checked studies link under half to unresolved V genes, and the rest is unexplained. D and trimming come from the DNA, and the V and J calls and clone size come from that table. The sample table shows 100,000 to 150,000 clones, and about 59% are seen once. The biggest ten clones account for around 5.4% of the sample.

The chain employs TRBV30 and TRBJ1-2; a tentative D match to TRBD1 spans 6 bases. The sequenced sample was CD4+ T cells sorted from blood, obtained at week 4, from a patient treated with tofacitinib. This sequence originates from a human donor with alopecia areata. The CDR3 reads CALLARGASGYTF. The DNA sequence is as follows: TGTGCCCTACTTGCTCGGGGGGCGAGCGGCTACACCTTC.